This T cell receptor (beta chain) is drawn from a study of blood T cell repertoires in COVID-19. The wider study: Sites in the United States, Italy and Spain provided acute and convalescent COVID-19 samples. T cells, B-cell-depleted T cells, or PBMCs supplied cDNA or gDNA.

The CDR3 sequence is 14 residues long. Germline V lookup: CDR1 LGHDT, CDR2 YNNKEL (reference sequence). Deletions cut 4 bases from V and 7 bases from J, with 16 bases between. Authors' data handling: Amplification with reference gene primers provided the estimates of nucleated cell counts. The protocol was immunoSEQ multiplex PCR, while the TCRdb copy is restricted to in-frame clones and leaves out a portion. Clone size and V and J calls were adopted from that table, with D and trimming inferred from the DNA. The sample has approximately 72,000 clones, around nine tenths seen once. This clone was seen a single time.

Specimen: peripheral blood. This TCR came from a woman aged 55-69 years with acute or convalescent COVID-19. The chain employs TRBV3-1 (or the pseudogene TRBV3-2) and TRBJ1-1; maybe TRBD1 (6 bases). CDR3 sequence reads: CASSPRTVRNEAFF. The CDR3 DNA is TGTGCCAGCAGCCCGAGGACAGTACGAAATGAAGCTTTCTTT.